The subject of this entry is one T cell receptor beta chain. CDR1 MNHEY and CDR2 SVGEGT come from the germline V gene. The germline V and J ends were trimmed by 1 base and 6 bases, with 6 bases remaining between them. The CDR3 has 12 amino acids. This record belongs to a study of blood T cell repertoires in COVID-19. Across the study: The United States, Italy and Spain provided the acute and convalescent COVID-19 samples. From T cells, B-cell-depleted T cells, or PBMCs came the material, which was cDNA or gDNA.

TCRdb keeps only in-frame clones here, not all; method: immunoSEQ multiplex PCR. The data show some 30,000 clones, about 91% seen once. This clonotype was sampled from a human donor with active COVID-19. The donor label of this sample is uncertain. The gene calls are TRBV6-2 or TRBV6-3 and TRBJ1-1, with unresolved D. The sequenced material came from peripheral blood. The CDR3 here is CASSYWSAEAFF. CDR3 bases: TGTGCCAGCAGTTACTGGTCAGCTGAAGCTTTCTTT.